The T cell receptor (beta chain) under discussion was sequenced for a study of T cells in Graves' hyperthyroidism and ophthalmopathy. This clonotype was seen just once. Its antigen is unidentified. Patients were excluded because of uncontrolled infection, other autoimmune disease, pregnancy or lactation. TCR beta CDR3 region amplification was performed from RNA transcripts. With the HTBI primer set, the TCR CDR3 went through a first round of RT-PCR. TCRdb reanalysed the multiplex PCR reads using MiXCR and keeps one entry per CDR3 protein. This table holds over 700,000 distinct CDR3 sequences, roughly 32% found once. Study outcomes and limitations: Most clonotypes expanded in the thyroid (above 0.001) were also present in blood.

Specimen: blood. This TCR came from a woman aged 35 to 49 with Graves' hyperthyroidism.

CDR3 bases: TGTGCCAGCAGCCGAATACTAGTAACAGATACGCAGTATTTT. Translation gives CASSRILVTDTQYF. This rearrangement joins TRBV7-9 to TRBJ2-3; TRBD2 is a possible D gene (5 bases). CDR1 SEHNR and CDR2 FQNEAQ come from the germline V gene (reference sequence). V gave up 5 bases and J gave up 3 bases, with 12 bases separating them. The CDR3 is made up of 14 amino acids.